These 9 T cell receptor beta chains share one sample of origin, sequenced in a study of CD8 T cells in ankylosing spondylitis. Points from the study as a whole: It appeared that ankylosing spondylitis blood was characterized by a TCR beta motif of under ten highly homologous variants.

TCRdb reprocessed the 5' RACE reads with MiXCR, giving one entry per CDR3 protein. The sample holds a few hundred thousand distinct CDR3 sequences; around 22% are singletons and the top ten take around 17%. No antigen has been identified for these receptors. What was sequenced was blood, either unsorted or a sorted T cell fraction (not recorded which). Receptors originate from a male donor with ankylosing spondylitis.

The table lists this clonotype with a few counts. The chain links TRBV9 to TRBJ2-3; D possibly matches TRBD1 or TRBD2 (5 bases each). Trimming cost V 1 base and J 2 bases, with 11 bases left between them. Germline CDR1 is SGDLS and CDR2 is YYNGEE. This CDR3 has 15 amino acids. CDR3 protein: CASSVSSGTTDTQYF. For the CDR3, the DNA is TGTGCCAGCAGCGTAAGCTCGGGGACCACAGATACGCAGTATTTT.

The gene calls are TRBV6-1 and TRBJ2-1, with no clear D. Germline-derived CDR1 and CDR2 are MNHNS and SASEGT. This CDR3 has 14 residues. The ends were cut back, 6 bases at V and 6 bases at J, with 15 bases in the middle. CDR3 bases: TGTGCCAGCAGCCGGTCTGAGCGTTTCAATGAGCAGTTCTTC. Its translation is CASSRSERFNEQFF.

The rearrangement uses TRBV7-3 and TRBJ2-1; D is uncertain. Trimming shortened V by 3 bases and J by 3 bases, and 6 bases separated the two germline ends. The CDR3 contains 13 residues. Germline-derived CDR1 and CDR2 are SGHTA and FQGTGA. The CDR3 reads CASSFSDYNEQFF. CDR3 in DNA: TGTGCCAGCAGCTTCTCGGACTACAATGAGCAGTTCTTC. Variable domain in full (rest from reference TRBV7-3 and TRBJ2-1): GAGVSQTPSNKVTEKGKYVELRCDPISGHTALYWYRQSLGQGPEFLIYFQGTGAADDSGLPNDRFFAVRPEGSVSTLKIQRTERGDSAVYLCASSFSDYNEQFFGPGTRLTVL.

The rearrangement links TRBV11-2 to TRBJ1-3; D unclear. The CDR3 is 13 residues long. The V gene lost 0 bases and the J gene lost 1 base, with 1 base spanning the gap. CDR1 is SGHAT and CDR2 is FQNNGV in the germline V gene. CDR3 coding DNA: TGTGCCAGCAGCTTAGAATCTGGAAACACCATATATTTT. Translation: CASSLESGNTIYF.

Only a few counts were recorded for this clonotype. This chain links TRBV3-1 with TRBJ2-5; 7 nucleotides agree with TRBD1. Germline CDR1 and CDR2: LGHDT and YNNKEL (reference sequence). The CDR3 runs 13 residues. The V gene end was trimmed by 7 bases and the J gene end by 2 bases; junction bases not matched to a gene: 4. The CDR3 region has the DNA TGTGCCAGCACCCCGGGACAGCAAGAGACCCAGTACTTC. Encoded protein: CASTPGQQETQYF.

This clonotype has more than one count but fewer than ten. The rearrangement joins TRBV20-1 to TRBJ1-5; a possible D gene is TRBD1 (6 bases). The CDR3 spans 14 residues. V was clipped by 0 bases and J by 2 bases, with 8 bases between them. CDR1 and CDR2 from the germline V gene are DFQATT and SNEGSKA (reference sequence). The CDR3 DNA is TGCAGTGCTAGAGAACAGGGCGGCAATCAGCCCCAGCATTTT. Translation: CSAREQGGNQPQHF.

This clonotype was counted once. The chain couples TRBV12-3 or TRBV12-4 to TRBJ2-1, with TRBD2 identical over 13 bases. The CDR3 has 18 amino acids. The junction had 11 bases not matched to a gene; V was cut back by 8 bases and J by 1 base. The CDR3 spells CASCSGLAGFRSYNEQFF. For the CDR3, the DNA is TGTGCCAGCTGTTCGGGACTAGCGGGATTTAGGTCCTACAATGAGCAGTTCTTC.

This clonotype was recorded many times. The rearrangement links TRBV29-1 to TRBJ1-1; no definite D call. This CDR3 spans 11 amino acids. Germline CDR1 and CDR2: SQVTM and ANQGSEA. The V and J ends lost 7 bases and 7 bases respectively, with 13 bases between them. CDR3 sequence (DNA): TGCAGCGCTCCGACGCACAGTGAAGCTTTCTTT. Encoded protein: CSAPTHSEAFF.

This clonotype was counted between two and nine times. CDR3 sequence: CASSLSGASGSVQFF. The CDR3 DNA follows: TGTGCCAGCAGCCTGTCTGGGGCTAGCGGGAGCGTGCAGTTCTTC. The chain links TRBV12-3 or TRBV12-4 to TRBJ2-1; 10 nucleotides line up with TRBD2. The trim removed 6 bases at V and 12 bases at J, leaving 14 bases unmatched. CDR3 length: 15 residues.